This section outlines one T cell receptor (beta chain) sequence together with its context. Its antigen is currently unknown. This record belongs to a study of lymphopenia after photon versus proton radiotherapy. Notes on the study in general: Post-nadir TCR diversity decline inversely tracked overall survival among those who died. Under photons, naive T cells and diversity fell while effector/memory populations rose. Post-nadir diversity loss with photons came from oligoclonal expansion, particularly CD8+ Temra cells.

Profiling relied on immunoSEQ multiplex PCR, and the TCRdb table lists in-frame clones only, not all of them. The sample contains 60,000 or so clones, around 90% of which appear only once. Looked up from germline, CDR1 is SGDLS and CDR2 is YYNGEE. The CDR3 sequence is 13 residues long. The V gene lost 4 bases and the J gene lost 2 bases, with 10 bases spanning the gap. The material sequenced was peripheral blood, taken from a patient treated with proton-based radiotherapy. This clonotype originated in a man at least 80 years old with esophageal cancer. The gene calls are TRBV9 and TRBJ2-7, with a possible D match to TRBD2 (6 bases). The CDR3 coding sequence is TGTGCCAGCAGCCCGGGAGTTACCTACGAGCAGTACTTC. It encodes CASSPGVTYEQYF.